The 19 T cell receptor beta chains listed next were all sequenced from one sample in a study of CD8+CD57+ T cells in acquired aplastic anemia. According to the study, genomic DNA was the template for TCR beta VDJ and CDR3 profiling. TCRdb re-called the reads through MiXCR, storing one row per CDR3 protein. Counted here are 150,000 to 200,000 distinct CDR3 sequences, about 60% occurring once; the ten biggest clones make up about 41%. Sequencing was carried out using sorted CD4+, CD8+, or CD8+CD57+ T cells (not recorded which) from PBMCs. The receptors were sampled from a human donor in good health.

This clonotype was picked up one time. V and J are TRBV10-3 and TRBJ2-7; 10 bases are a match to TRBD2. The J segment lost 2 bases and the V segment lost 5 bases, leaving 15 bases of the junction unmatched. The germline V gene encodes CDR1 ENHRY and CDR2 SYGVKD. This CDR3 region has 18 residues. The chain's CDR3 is CAISKFGLAGAETYEQYF. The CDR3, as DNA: TGTGCCATCAGTAAGTTTGGGCTAGCGGGGGCCGAAACCTACGAGCAGTACTTC.

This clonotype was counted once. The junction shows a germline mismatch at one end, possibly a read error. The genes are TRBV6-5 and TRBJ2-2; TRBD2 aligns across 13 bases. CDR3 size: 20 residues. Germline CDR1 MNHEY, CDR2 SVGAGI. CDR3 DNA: TGTGCCAGCAGTTACTCGACGGGACTAGCGGGACTTTCGAACACCGGGGAGCCGTTTTTT. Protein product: CASSYSTGLAGLSNTGEPFF.

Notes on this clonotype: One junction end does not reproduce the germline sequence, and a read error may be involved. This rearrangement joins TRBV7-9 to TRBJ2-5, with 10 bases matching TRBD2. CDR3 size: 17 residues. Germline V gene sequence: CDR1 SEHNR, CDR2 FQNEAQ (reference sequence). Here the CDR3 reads CASSLYTSGDTQETQYF. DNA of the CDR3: TGTGCTAGCAGCTTATATACTAGCGGGGACACCCAAGAGACCCAGTACTTC.

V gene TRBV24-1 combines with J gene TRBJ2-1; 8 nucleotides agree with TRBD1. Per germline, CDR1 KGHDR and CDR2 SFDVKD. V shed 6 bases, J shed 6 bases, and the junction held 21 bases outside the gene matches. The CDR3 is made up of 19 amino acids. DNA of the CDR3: TGTGCCACCAGTTCGACGGTTGGGACTGGGACAGGAGCTACCAATGAGCAGTTCTTC. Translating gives CATSSTVGTGTGATNEQFF.

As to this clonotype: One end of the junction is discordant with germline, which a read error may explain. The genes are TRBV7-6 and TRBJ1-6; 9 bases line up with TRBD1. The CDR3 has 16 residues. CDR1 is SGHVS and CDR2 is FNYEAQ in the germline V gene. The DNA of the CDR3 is TGTGCCAGCAGCTCCCTGGGACAGGGAATTAATTCACCCCCCCACTTT. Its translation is CASSSLGQGINSPPHF.

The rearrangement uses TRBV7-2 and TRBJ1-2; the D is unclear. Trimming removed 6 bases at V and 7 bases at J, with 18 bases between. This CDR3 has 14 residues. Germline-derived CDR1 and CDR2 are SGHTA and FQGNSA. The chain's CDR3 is CASSYSTGRGGYTF. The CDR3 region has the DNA TGTGCCAGCAGTTACTCGACCGGGCGAGGTGGCTACACCTTC.

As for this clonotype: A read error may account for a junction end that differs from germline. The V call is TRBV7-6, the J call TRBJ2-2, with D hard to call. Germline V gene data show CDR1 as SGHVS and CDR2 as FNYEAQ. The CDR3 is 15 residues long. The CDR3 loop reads CASSLATVPSGELFF. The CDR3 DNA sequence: TGTGCCAGCAGCTTAGCGACTGTCCCATCCGGTGAGCTGTTTTTT.

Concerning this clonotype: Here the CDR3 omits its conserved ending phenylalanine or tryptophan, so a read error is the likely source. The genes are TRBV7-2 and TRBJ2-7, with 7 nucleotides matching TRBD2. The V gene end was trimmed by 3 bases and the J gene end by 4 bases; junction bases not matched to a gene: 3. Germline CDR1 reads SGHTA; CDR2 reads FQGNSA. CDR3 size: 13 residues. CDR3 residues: CASSLRERYEQYL. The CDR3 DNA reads TGTGCCAGCAGCTTGCGGGAGAGATACGAGCAGTACCTC.

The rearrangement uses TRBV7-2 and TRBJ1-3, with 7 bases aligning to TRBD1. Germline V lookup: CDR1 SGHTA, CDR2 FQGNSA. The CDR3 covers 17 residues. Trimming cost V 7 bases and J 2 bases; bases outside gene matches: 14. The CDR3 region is CASIPTPDRLAGNTIYF. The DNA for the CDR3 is TGTGCCAGCATCCCCACCCCGGACAGGCTGGCTGGAAACACCATATATTTT.

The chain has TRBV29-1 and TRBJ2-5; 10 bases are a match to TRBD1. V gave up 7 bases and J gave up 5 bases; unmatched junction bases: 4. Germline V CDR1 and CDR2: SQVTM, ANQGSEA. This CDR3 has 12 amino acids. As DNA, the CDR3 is TGCAGCGGTGGACAGGGGGTGGAGACCCAGTACTTC. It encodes CSGGQGVETQYF. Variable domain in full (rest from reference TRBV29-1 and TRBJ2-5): SAVISQKPSRDICQRGTSLTIQCQVDSQVTMMFWYRQQPGQSLTLIATANQGSEATYESGFVIDKFPISRPNLTFSTLTVSNMSPEDSSIYLCSGGQGVETQYFGPGTRLLVL.

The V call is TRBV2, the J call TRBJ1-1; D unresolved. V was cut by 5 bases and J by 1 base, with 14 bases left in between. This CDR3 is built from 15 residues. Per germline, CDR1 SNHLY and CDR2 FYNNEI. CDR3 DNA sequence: TGTGCCAGCAGTTTATCACAGTTCAGGAACACTGAAGCTTTCTTT. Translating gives CASSLSQFRNTEAFF.

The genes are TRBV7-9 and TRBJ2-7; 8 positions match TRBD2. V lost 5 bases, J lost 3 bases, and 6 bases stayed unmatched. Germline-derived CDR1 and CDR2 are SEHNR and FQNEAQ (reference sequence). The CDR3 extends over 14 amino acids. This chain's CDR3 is CASSTRGVIYEQYF. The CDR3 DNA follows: TGTGCCAGCAGCACGCGGGGGGTGATCTACGAGCAGTACTTC.

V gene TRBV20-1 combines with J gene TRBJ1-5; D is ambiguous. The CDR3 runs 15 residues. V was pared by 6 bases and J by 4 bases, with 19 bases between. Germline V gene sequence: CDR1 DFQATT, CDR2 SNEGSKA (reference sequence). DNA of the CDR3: TGCAGTGCCCAGAGACTAGCGGCAGTTAATCAGCCCCAGCATTTT. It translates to CSAQRLAAVNQPQHF.

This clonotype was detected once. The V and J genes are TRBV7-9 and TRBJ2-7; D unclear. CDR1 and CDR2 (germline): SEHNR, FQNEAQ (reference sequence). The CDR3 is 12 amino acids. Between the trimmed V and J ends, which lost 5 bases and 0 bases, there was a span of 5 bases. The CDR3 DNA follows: TGTGCCAGCAGCGGTCACTCCTACGAGCAGTACTTC. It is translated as CASSGHSYEQYF.

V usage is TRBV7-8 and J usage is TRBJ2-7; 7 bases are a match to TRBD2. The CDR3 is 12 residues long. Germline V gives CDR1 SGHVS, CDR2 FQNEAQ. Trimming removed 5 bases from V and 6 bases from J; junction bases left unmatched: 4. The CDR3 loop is CASSPGGVEQYF. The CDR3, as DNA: TGTGCCAGCAGCCCGGGGGGTGTCGAGCAGTACTTC.

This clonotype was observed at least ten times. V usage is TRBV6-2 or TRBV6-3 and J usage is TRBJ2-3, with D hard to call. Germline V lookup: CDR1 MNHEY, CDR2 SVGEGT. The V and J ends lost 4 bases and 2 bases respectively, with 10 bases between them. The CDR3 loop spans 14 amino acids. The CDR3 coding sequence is TGTGCCAGCAGTTCGTTAGATCCCACAGATACGCAGTATTTT. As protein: CASSSLDPTDTQYF.

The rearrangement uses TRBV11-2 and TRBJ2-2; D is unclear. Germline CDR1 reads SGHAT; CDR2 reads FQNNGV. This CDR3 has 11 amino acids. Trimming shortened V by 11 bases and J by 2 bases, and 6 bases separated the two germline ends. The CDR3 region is CAGLNTGELFF. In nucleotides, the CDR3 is TGTGCCGGCCTTAACACCGGGGAGCTGTTTTTT.

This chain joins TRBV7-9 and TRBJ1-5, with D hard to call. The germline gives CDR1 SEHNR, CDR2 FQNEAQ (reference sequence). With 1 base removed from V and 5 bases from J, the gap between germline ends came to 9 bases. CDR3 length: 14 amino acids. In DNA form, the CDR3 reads TGTGCCAGCAGCTTAGGTGGCAGGCATCAGCCCCAGCATTTT. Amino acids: CASSLGGRHQPQHF.

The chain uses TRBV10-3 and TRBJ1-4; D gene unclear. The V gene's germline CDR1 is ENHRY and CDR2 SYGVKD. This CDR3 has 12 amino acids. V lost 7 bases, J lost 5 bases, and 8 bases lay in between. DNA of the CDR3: TGTGCCATCATGGCAGAGAATGAAAAACTGTTTTTT. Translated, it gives CAIMAENEKLFF.